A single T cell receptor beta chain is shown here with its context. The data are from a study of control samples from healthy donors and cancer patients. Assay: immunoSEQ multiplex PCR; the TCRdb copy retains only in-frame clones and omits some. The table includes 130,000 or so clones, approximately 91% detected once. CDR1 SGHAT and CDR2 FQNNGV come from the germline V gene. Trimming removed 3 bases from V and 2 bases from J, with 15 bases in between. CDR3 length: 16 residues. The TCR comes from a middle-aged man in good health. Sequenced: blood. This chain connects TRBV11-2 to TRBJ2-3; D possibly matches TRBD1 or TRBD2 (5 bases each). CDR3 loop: CASSLTGTEFTDTQYF. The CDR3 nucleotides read TGTGCCAGCAGCTTGACGGGGACGGAATTCACAGATACGCAGTATTTT.